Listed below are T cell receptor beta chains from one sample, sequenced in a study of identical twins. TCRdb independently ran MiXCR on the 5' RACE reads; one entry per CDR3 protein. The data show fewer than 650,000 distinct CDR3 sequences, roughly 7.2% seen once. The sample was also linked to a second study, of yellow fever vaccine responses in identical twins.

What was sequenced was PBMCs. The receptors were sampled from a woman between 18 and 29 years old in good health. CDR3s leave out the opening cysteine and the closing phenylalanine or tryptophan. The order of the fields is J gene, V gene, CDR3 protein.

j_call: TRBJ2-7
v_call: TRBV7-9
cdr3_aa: ASSSTVSYEQY

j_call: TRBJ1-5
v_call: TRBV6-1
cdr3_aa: ASSEMGGQHQPQH

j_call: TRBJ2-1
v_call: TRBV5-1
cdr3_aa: ASSLGGTGFADEQF

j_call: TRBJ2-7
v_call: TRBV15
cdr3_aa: ATSRESFSGSPSYEQY

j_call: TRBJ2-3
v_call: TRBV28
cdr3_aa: ASSLDPDLARGDTDTQY

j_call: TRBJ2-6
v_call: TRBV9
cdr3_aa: ASSVEGVGAFSGANVLT

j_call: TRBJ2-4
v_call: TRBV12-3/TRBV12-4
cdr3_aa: ASCTDDYIQY

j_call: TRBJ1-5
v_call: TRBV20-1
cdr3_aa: SAAGRSLTGGQPQH

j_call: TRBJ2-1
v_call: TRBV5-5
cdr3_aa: ASSLLLETFY

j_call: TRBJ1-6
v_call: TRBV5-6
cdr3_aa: ASSFGKNSPLH

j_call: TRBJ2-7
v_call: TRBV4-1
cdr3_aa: ASSQERDGVSYEQY

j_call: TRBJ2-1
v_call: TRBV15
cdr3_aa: ATRGTDSYNEQF

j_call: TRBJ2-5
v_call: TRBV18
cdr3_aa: ASSPSKIDGETQY

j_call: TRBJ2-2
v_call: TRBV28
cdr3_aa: ASSPSERANTGELF

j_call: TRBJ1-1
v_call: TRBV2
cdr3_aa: ASNPTANTEAF

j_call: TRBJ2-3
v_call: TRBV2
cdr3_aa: ASSQTGLGTDTQY

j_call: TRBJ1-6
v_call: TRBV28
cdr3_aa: ASRDRYNSPLH

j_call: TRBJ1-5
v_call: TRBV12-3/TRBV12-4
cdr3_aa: ASAPLGNQPQH

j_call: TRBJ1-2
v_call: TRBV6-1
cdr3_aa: ASRTGAGGGYT

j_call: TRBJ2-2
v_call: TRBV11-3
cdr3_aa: ASSLGGRQSTGELF

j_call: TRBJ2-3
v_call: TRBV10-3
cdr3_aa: AISDSGGAKDTQY

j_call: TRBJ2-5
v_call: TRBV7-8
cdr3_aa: ASSPYRDRGRETQY

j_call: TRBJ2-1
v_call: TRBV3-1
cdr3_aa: ASSQESLSSSYNEQF

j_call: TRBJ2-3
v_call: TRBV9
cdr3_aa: ASSVETPTDTQY

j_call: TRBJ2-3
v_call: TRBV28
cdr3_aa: ASSLPGLAGGLGDTQY

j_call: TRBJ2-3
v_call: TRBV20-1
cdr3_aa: SAIGGASGSADTQY

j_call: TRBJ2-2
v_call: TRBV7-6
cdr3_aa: ASSLVSWNTGELF

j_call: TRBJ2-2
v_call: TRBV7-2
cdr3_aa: ASSLTSGGATGELF

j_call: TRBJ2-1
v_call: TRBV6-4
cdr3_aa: ASSHTGAGEQF

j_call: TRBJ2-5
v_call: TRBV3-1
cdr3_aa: ASSQDSTSGGLY

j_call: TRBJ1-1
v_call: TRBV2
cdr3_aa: ASSGTTEAF

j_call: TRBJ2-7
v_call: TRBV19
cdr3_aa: ASSRPTSPYEQY

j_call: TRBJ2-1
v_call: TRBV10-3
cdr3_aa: AISEPGRERNNEQF

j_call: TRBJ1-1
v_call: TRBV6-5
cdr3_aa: ASSYRKNTEAF

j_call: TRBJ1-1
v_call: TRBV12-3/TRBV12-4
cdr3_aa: ASSSGIEAF

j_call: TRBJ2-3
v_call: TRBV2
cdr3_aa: ASIQDGDTQY

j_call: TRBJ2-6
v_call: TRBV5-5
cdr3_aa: ASSLPGTGGSGANVLT

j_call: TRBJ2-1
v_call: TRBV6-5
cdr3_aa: ASSYSRGTSYNEQF

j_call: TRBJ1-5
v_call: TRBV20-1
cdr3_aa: SARDGGSGNQPQH

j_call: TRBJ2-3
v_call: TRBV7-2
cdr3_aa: ASTLAGGTQY

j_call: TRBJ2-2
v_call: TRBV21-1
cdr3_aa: ASSKDWDRDVGELF

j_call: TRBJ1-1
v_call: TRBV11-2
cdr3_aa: ASSREMNTEAF

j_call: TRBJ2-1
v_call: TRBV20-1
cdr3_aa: SAPPWDRLQDEQF

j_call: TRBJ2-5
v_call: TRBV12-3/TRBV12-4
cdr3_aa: ASSFNTGRETQY

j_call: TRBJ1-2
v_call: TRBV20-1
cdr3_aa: SARAGIYGYT

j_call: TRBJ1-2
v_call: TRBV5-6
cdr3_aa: ASSSESGSGYT

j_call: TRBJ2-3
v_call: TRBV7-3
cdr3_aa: ASSLTGEVLDTQY

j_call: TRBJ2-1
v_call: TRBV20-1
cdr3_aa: SATGGAGGSSSYNEQF

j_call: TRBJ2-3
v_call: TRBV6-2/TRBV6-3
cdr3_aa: ASSYQEATDTQY

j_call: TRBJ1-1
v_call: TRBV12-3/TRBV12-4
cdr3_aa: ASSSGSQTVEAF

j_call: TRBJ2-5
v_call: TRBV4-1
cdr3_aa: ASRHLGRGIETQY

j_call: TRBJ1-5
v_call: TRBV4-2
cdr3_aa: ASSQTNRGSNQPQH